This T cell receptor (beta chain) was sequenced during a study of T-cell memory formation after mild COVID-19. Notes on the study in general: Researchers report contracting CD4+ clones mostly in CM and EM, with CD8+ clones in EMRA. While clones contracting from day 15 to 85 were balanced between CD4 and CD8, later expanders leaned CD4+.

MiXCR, applied by TCRdb to the 5' RACE reads, yields one record per CDR3 protein. The sample records some 600,000 distinct CDR3 sequences, roughly 17% being singletons. There are a few counts of this clonotype. What it recognizes is unknown. The CDR3 runs 14 residues. CDR1 and CDR2 (germline): ENHRY, SYGVKD. V lost 2 bases, J lost 2 bases, and 9 bases lay in between. Source material: PBMCs or a T cell subset sorted from them (not recorded which). The genes are TRBV10-3 and TRBJ1-2; the D is unclear. This clonotype originated in an adult woman who had mild COVID-19 (a few samples of this study predate the infection). Cell type and time point are not known. The DNA of the CDR3 is TGTGCCATCAGTGAGGTGACAACCAACTATGGCTACACCTTC. This gives the protein CAISEVTTNYGYTF.